This TCR beta chain was retrieved from a study of T cells in Graves' hyperthyroidism and ophthalmopathy. Study-wide points: Model predictions of ophthalmopathy came a median 6.5 months before onset. Researchers report that a 13 V-J model separated ophthalmopathy from stable hyperthyroidism.

TCR beta CDR3 region amplification was performed from RNA transcripts. Using the HTBI primer set, a first-round RT-PCR was run on the TCR CDR3. Each CDR3 protein gets one entry after TCRdb re-called the multiplex PCR reads with MiXCR. The table includes some 720,000 distinct CDR3 sequences, roughly 15% detected once. Worth noting for this clonotype: The antigen is not known.

CDR3 size: 15 residues. Trimming cost V 4 bases and J 2 bases; bases outside gene matches: 8. Germline V gene data show CDR1 as SGHDT and CDR2 as YYEEEE. The PBMCs were sourced from fresh peripheral blood (around 9.9 ml). This receptor was taken from a young man with Graves' hyperthyroidism. The chain joins TRBV5-6 to TRBJ2-7, with 8 bases identical to TRBD1. The material sequenced was blood. The CDR3 region is CASSTSAGGAYEQYF. The CDR3 region has the DNA TGTGCCAGCAGCACGTCGGCAGGGGGCGCCTACGAGCAGTACTTC.